The text below deals with one T cell receptor (beta chain). The sample originates from a study of PD-1 blockade in classical Hodgkin lymphoma. Each patient's relapse followed autologous stem cell transplantation, and brentuximab vedotin exposure varied. Clones were sequenced by immunoSEQ multiplex PCR, and TCRdb holds only the in-frame ones, with some missing. Of around 19,000 clones detected, 80% to 90% appear once; the ten largest clones hold around 13%. The CDR3 has 14 residues. Germline lookup yields CDR1 SGHDT and CDR2 YYEEEE. Trimming took 0 bases from V and 6 from J, leaving 7 bases between them.

Specimen: peripheral blood mononuclear cells (PBMCs), collected before the second cycle of nivolumab. V is TRBV5-6 and J is TRBJ1-6; D possibly corresponds to TRBD1 (5 bases). The sequence was obtained from a human donor with classical Hodgkin lymphoma. CDR3 amino acids: CASSLGQPNSPLHF. The CDR3 DNA is TGTGCCAGCAGCTTGGGACAGCCTAATTCACCCCTCCACTTT.